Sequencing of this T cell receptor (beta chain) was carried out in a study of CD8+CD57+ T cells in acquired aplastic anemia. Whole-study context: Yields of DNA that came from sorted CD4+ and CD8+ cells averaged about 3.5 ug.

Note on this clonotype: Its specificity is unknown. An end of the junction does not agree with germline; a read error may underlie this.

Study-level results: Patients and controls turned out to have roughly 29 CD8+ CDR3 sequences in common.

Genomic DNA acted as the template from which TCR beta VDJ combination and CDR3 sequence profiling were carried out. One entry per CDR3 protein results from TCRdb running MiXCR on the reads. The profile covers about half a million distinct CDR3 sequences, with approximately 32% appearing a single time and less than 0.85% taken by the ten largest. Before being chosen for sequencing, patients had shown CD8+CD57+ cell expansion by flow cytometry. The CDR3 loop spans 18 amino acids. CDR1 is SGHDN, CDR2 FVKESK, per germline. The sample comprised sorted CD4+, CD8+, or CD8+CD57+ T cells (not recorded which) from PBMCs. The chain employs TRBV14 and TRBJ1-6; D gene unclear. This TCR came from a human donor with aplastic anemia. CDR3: CASSHTATGSSYKSPLHF. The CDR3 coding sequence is TGTGCCAGCAGCCACACAGCTACGGGTAGCTCCTATAAATCACCCCTCCACTTT.